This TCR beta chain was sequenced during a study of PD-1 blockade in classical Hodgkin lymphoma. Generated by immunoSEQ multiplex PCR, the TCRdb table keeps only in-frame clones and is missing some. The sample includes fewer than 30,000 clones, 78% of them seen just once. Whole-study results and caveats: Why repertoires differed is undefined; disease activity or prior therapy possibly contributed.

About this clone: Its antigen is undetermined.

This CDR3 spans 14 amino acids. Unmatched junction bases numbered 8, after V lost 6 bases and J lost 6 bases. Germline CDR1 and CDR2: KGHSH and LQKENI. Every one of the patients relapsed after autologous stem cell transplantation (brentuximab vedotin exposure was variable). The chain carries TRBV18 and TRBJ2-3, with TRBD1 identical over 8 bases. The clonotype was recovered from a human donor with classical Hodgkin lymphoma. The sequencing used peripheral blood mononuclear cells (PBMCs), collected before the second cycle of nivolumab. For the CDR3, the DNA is TGTGCCAGCTCGCCGACAGGGGTGGGCGATACGCAGTATTTT. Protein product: CASSPTGVGDTQYF.